The text below deals with one T cell receptor beta chain. This specimen belongs to a study of CXCR3-negative and CXCR3-positive naive CD8 T cells. The CDR3 has 16 residues. The germline CDR1 and CDR2 sequences are SGHVS and FQNEAQ. UMI-tagged TRB cDNA libraries were built via 5' RACE. TCRdb reprocessed the 5' RACE reads, keeping one entry per CDR3 protein, no DNA. Its listing shows 100,000 to 150,000 distinct CDR3 sequences. The TCR was taken from a human donor in good health. Some clones in this sample may be carry-over from other donors' samples. The sample was naive CXCR3- CD8+ T cells from blood. This sample's subset: CD45RO-CCR7+CD27+CD95- naive CD8+ T cells lacking CXCR3 (TNR3-). The chain combines TRBV7-8 with TRBJ1-2; TCRdb's assignment of TRBD1 cannot be checked, as there is no DNA. This CDR3 is CASSLGETGGREGYTF. The full variable domain, completed using reference TRBV7-8 and TRBJ1-2, is GAGVSQSPRYKVAKRGQDVALRCDPISGHVSLFWYQQALGQGPEFLTYFQNEAQLDKSGLPSDRFFAERPEGSVSTLKIQRTQQEDSAVYLCASSLGETGGREGYTFGSGTRLTVV.